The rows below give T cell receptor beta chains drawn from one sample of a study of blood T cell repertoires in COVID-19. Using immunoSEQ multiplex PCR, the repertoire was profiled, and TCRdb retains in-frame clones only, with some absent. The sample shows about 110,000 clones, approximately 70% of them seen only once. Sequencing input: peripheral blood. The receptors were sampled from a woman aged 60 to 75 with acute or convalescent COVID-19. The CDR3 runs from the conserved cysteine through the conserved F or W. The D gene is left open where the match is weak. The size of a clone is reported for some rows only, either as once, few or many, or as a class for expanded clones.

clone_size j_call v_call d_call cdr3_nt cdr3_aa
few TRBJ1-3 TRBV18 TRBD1 TGTGCCAGCTCACCAAACAGGGGGACAAGTTCTGGAAACACCATATATTTT CASSPNRGTSSGNTIYF
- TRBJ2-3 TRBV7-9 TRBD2 TGTGCCAGCAGCACCTATCCGGGACTAGCGGGCACAGATACGCAGTATTTT CASSTYPGLAGTDTQYF
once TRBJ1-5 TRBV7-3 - TGTGCCAGCAGCTCCAATAGCAATCAGCCCCAGCATTTT CASSSNSNQPQHF
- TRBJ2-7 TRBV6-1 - TGTGCCAGCAGTTATCAGGTATACGAGCAGTACTTC CASSYQVYEQYF
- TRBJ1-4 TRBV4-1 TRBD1 TGCGCCAGCAGGGACAGGGGGGGAAATAATTACGAAAAACTGTTTTTT CASRDRGGNNYEKLFF
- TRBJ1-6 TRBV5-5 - TGTGCCAGCAGCTTGGCCGGGGGGCCGGGTAATTCACCCCTCCACTTT CASSLAGGPGNSPLHF
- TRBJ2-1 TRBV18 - TGTGCCAGCTCACCAGCAACGCCAGGGAATGAGCAGTTCTTC CASSPATPGNEQFF
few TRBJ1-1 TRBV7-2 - TGTGCCAGCAGCTTAGAAAGGCAGGCAAACACTGAAGCTTTCTTT CASSLERQANTEAFF
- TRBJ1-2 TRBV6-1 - TGTGCCAGCAGTGACGGTCAGGGCTATGGCTACACCTTC CASSDGQGYGYTF
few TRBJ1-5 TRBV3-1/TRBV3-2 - TGTGCCAGCAGCCAAGGGATGGGGAGTCGCAATCAGCCCCAGCATTTT CASSQGMGSRNQPQHF
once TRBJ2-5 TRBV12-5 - TGTGCTAGTCAGGGTGTGGGAGAGACCCAGTACTTC CASQGVGETQYF
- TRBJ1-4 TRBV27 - TGTGCCAGCAGTTCGGGTCGGGGGGCGCAAAATGAAAAACTGTTTTTT CASSSGRGAQNEKLFF
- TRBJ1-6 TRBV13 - TGTGCCAGCAGCCCCCGAAGGAGCTCCTATAATTCACCCCTCCACTTT CASSPRRSSYNSPLHF
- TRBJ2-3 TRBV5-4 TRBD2 TGTGCCAGCAGCGTAGCGGGGGTGGATACGCAGTATTTT CASSVAGVDTQYF
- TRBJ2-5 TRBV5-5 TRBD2 TGTGCCAGCAGCTTGGAGGCTGGGACTAGCGACCCCCGTGGGGAGACCCAGTACTTC CASSLEAGTSDPRGETQYF
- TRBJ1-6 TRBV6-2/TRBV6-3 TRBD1 TGTGCCAGCAGTTACTCGAGGTCAGGGGGCAATAATTCACCCCTCCACTTT CASSYSRSGGNNSPLHF
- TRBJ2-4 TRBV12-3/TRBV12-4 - TGTGCCAGCGGGGAGGCCCAAAGCATTCAGTACTTC CASGEAQSIQYF
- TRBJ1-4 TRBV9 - TGTGCCAGCAGCGCTCAGGAGGGTTTCGTTGAAAAACTGTTTTTT CASSAQEGFVEKLFF
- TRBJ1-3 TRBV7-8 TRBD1 TGTGCCAGCAGAAGCACGGCCGGGACAGCTTTTCCCTCTGGAAACACCATATATTTT CASRSTAGTAFPSGNTIYF
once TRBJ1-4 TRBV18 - TGTGCCAGCTCACGTGCAGGGTCGGTTAATGAAAAACTGTTTTTT CASSRAGSVNEKLFF
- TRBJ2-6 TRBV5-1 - TGCGCCAGCAGCTTGGACGGCTCTGGGGCCAACGTCCTGACTTTC CASSLDGSGANVLTF
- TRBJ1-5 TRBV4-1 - TGCGCCAGCAGCCAAGGGGGGAGGGGTAATAGCAATCAGCCCCAGCATTTT CASSQGGRGNSNQPQHF
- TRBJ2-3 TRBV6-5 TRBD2 TGTGCCAGCAGTCCTAGCGGGCCTACGCAGTATTTT CASSPSGPTQYF
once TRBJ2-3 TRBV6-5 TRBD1 TGTGCCAGCAAAATCGGACAGGGTGGCCCAGATACGCAGTATTTT CASKIGQGGPDTQYF
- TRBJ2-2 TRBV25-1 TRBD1 TGTGCCAGCAGTTGGGGGGGGACAGGGATAACCGGGGAGCTGTTTTTT CASSWGGTGITGELFF
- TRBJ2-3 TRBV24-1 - TGTGCCACCAGTGGTGATGGGGTCGGGGAAACAGATACGCAGTATTTT CATSGDGVGETDTQYF
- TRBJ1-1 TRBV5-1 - TGCGCCAGCAGCTTGGGAGCAGGTCTAAACACTGAAGCTTTCTTT CASSLGAGLNTEAFF